The present TCR beta chain was sequenced within a study of T cell changes during pregnancy in multiple sclerosis. V lost 4 bases, J lost 7 bases, and 9 bases stayed unmatched. The V gene's germline CDR1 is SNHLY and CDR2 FYNNEI. This CDR3 is built from 16 residues. TCRdb's copy holds only in-frame clones and misses some; the assay was immunoSEQ multiplex PCR. The data contain about 40,000 clones, 91% of them singletons. The V gene is TRBV2, the J gene TRBJ2-2; 10 positions match TRBD1. The material sequenced was CD8+ T cells from peripheral blood mononuclear cells, taken before pregnancy. The sequence was obtained from a female donor with multiple sclerosis, enrolled in a pregnancy study. CDR3 DNA: TGTGCCAGCAGTGTTAGGGAGACAGGGGGCGTCGGGGAGCTGTTTTTT. Its translation is CASSVRETGGVGELFF. The whole variable domain, filled in from reference TRBV2 and TRBJ2-2, reads EPEVTQTPSHQVTQMGQEVILRCVPISNHLYFYWYRQILGQKVEFLVSFYNNEISEKSEIFDDQFSVERPDGSNFTLKIRSTKLEDSAMYFCASSVRETGGVGELFFGEGSRLTVL.